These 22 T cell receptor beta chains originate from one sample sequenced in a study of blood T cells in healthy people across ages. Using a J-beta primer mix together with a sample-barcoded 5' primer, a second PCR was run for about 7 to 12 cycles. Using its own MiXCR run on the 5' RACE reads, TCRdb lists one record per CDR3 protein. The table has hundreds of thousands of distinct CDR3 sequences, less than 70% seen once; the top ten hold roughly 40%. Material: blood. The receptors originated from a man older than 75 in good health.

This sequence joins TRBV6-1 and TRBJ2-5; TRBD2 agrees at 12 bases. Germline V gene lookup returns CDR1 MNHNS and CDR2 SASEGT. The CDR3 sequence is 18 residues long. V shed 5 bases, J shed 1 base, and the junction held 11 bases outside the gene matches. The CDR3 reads CASSRPASGRAFQETQYF. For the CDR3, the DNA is TGTGCCAGCAGTCGACCGGCTAGCGGGAGGGCCTTCCAAGAGACCCAGTACTTC.

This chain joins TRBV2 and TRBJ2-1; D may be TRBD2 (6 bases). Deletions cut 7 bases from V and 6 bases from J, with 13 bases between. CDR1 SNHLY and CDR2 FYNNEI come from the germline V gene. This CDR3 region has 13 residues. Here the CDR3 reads CASKVLGGNEQFF. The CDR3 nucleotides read TGTGCCAGCAAGGTTCTGGGGGGCAATGAGCAGTTCTTC.

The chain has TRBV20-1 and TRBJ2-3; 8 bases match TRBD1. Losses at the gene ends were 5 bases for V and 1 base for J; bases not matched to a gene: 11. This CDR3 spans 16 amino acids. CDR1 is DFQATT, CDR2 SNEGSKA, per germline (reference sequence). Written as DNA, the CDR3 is TGCAGTGCTGGCTCAGGGGGCGTCTTTGGCACAGATACGCAGTATTTT. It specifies CSAGSGGVFGTDTQYF.

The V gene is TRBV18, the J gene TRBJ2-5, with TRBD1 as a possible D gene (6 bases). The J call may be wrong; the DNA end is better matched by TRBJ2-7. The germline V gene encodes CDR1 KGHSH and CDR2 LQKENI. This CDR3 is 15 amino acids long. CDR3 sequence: CASSVGTGMGNEQYF. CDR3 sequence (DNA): TGTGCCAGCTCAGTTGGTACAGGGATGGGCAACGAGCAGTACTTC.

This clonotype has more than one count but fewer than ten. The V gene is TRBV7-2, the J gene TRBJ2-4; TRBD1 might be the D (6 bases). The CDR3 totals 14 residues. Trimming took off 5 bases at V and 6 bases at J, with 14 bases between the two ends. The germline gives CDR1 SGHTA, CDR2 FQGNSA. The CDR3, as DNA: TGTGCCAGCAGCCAGGACAGTGCCGGAAACATTCAGTACTTC. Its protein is CASSQDSAGNIQYF.

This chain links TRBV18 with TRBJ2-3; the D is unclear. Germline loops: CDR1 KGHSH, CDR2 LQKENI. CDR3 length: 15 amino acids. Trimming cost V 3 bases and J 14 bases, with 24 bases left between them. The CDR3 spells CASSPDPESARYAYF. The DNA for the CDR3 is TGTGCCAGCTCACCGGACCCAGAATCCGCCAGATACGCGTATTTT.

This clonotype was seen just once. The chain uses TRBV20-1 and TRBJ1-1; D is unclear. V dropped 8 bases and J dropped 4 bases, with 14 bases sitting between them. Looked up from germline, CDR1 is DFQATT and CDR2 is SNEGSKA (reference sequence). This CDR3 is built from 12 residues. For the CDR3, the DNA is TGCAGTTGGACGGAGGCGTCCACTGAAGCTTTCTTT. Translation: CSWTEASTEAFF.

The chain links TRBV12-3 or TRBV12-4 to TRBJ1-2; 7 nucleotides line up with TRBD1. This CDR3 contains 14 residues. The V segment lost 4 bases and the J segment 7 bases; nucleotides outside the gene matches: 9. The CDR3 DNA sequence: TGTGCCAGCAGTTCCAATCGACAGGGAGGTGGCTACACCTTC. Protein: CASSSNRQGGGYTF.

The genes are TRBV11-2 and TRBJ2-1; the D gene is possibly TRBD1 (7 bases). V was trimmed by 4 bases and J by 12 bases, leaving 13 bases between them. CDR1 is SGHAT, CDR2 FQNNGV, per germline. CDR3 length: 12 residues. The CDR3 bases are TGTGCCAGCAGCTCGCAGGGGGGCGCGCAGTTCTTC. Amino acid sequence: CASSSQGGAQFF.

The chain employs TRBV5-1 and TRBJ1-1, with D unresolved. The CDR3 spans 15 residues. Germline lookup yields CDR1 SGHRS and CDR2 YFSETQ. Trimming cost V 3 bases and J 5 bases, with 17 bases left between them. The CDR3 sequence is CASSSKGGERTEAFF. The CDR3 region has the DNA TGCGCCAGCAGCTCCAAGGGCGGGGAGCGAACTGAAGCTTTCTTT.

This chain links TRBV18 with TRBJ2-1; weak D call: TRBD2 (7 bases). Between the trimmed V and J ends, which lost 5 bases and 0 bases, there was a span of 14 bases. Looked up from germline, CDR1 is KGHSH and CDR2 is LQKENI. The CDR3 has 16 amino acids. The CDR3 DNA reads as TGTGCCAGCTCATCCCTAGGGGGGGCCTCCTACAATGAGCAGTTCTTC. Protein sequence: CASSSLGGASYNEQFF.

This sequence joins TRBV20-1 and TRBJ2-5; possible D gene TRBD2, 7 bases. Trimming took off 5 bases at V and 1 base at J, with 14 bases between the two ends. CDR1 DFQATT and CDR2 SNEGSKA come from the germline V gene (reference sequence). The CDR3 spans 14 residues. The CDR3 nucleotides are TGCAGTGCTGGGGGGGGGGGCCCCCAAGAGACCCAGTACTTC. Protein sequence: CSAGGGGPQETQYF.

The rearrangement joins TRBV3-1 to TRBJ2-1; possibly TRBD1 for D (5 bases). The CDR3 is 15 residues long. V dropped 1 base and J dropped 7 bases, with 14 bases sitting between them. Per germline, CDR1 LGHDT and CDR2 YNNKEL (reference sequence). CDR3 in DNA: TGTGCCAGCAGCCAAGCTTATCTGACAGTGAATGAGCAGTTCTTC. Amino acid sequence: CASSQAYLTVNEQFF.

The CDR3 DNA follows: TGTGCCAGCAGTTTCTTTCGGGGGTCCAACTATGGCTACACCTTC. It is translated as CASSFFRGSNYGYTF. The chain joins TRBV12-3 or TRBV12-4 to TRBJ1-2, with D maybe TRBD1 (5 bases). CDR3 length: 15 amino acids. Trimming shortened V by 3 bases and J by 2 bases, and 13 bases separated the two germline ends.

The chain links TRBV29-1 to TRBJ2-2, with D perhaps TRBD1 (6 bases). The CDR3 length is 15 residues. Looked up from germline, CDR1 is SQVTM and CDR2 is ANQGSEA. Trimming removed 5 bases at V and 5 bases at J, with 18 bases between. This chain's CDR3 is CSVLLIGGWTGELFF. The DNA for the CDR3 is TGCAGCGTTCTCCTCATAGGGGGATGGACCGGGGAGCTGTTTTTT.

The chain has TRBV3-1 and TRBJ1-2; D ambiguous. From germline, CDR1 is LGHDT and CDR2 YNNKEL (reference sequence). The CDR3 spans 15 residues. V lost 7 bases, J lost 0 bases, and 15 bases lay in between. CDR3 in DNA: TGTGCCAGCACTCCGGCGGCGGCAGCTAACTATGGCTACACCTTC. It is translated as CASTPAAAANYGYTF.

The CDR3 coding sequence is TGCAGTGCTAGAACTGCAACCTACGAGCAGTACTTC. Encoded protein: CSARTATYEQYF. V usage is TRBV20-1 and J usage is TRBJ2-7; D is ambiguous. The CDR3 has 12 amino acids. V lost 2 bases and J 2 bases, leaving 7 bases between the germline ends. Germline CDR1 DFQATT, CDR2 SNEGSKA (reference sequence).

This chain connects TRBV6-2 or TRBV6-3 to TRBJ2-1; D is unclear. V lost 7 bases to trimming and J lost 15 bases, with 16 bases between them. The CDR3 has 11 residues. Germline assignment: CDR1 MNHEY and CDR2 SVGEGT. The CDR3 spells CASTYGLGMFF. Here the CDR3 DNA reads TGTGCCAGCACTTATGGTCTGGGCATGTTCTTC.

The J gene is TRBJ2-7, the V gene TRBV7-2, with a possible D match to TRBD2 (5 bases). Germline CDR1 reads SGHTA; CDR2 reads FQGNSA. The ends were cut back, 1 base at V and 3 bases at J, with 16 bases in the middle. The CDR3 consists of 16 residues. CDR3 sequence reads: CASSLEVVEAGYEQYF. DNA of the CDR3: TGTGCCAGCAGCTTAGAAGTGGTGGAGGCGGGCTACGAGCAGTACTTC.

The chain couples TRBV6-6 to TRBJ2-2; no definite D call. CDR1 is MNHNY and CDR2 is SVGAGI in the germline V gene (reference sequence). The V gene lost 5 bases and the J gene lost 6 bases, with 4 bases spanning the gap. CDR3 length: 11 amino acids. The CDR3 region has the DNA TGTGCCAGCAGTGCGGCCGGGGAGCTGTTTTTT. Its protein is CASSAAGELFF.

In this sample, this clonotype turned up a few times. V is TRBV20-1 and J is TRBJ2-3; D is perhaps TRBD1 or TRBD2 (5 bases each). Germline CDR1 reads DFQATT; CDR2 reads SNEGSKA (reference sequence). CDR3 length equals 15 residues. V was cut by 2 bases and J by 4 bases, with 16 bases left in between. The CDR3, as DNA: TGCAGTGCTAGACAGGCAGGGAGACGGGCAGATACGCAGTATTTT. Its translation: CSARQAGRRADTQYF.

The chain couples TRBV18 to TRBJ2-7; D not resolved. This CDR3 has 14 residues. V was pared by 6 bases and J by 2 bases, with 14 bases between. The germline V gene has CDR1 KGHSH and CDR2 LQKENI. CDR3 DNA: TGTGCCAGCTCCGCTGGCAGCCAGACCTACGAGCAGTACTTC. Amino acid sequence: CASSAGSQTYEQYF.